This T cell receptor beta chain was sequenced during a study of cytomegalovirus exposure and HLA in healthy donors. Study summary: Earlier work reported 90 million to 120 million unique TCR beta sequences from about 180 million T cells.

Details on this clone: Its antigen is as yet unknown.

Study-wide findings and caveats: The only immune exposure information that was available was CMV serostatus. V- and J-gene trimming of TCR beta was linked (in a later analysis) to a missense DCLRE1C variant. One later analysis reportedly identified an Asian-associated ancestry cluster that showed fewer N-insertions than the approximately 600-donor mean.

This CDR3 region has 15 residues. The germline V and J ends were trimmed by 7 bases and 5 bases, with 23 bases remaining between them. CDR1 and CDR2 (germline): GTSNPN, SVGIG (reference sequence). Amplification used 60 Vbeta primers and 13 Jbeta primers. Libraries were prepared by immunoSEQ multiplex PCR; TCRdb keeps only in-frame clonotypes and omits some of them. The listing records around 100,000 clones. The source material was PBMCs. V and J are TRBV30 and TRBJ1-2; D may be TRBD1 (5 bases). The clonotype originates from a woman aged 30 to 39 in good health and CMV-seronegative. CDR3 bases: TGTGCCTCGGATGGGTGGGGCCTAGTTAGGTATGGCTACACCTTC. It codes for CASDGWGLVRYGYTF. Using reference TRBV30 and TRBJ1-2 for the parts outside the CDR3, the full variable domain is SQTIHQWPATLVQPVGSPLSLECTVEGTSNPNLYWYRQAAGRGLQLLFYSVGIGQISSEVPQNLSASRPQDRQFILSSKKLLLSDSGFYLCASDGWGLVRYGYTFGSGTRLTVV.